This T cell receptor (beta chain) was identified in a study of blood T cell repertoires in COVID-19. About the research overall: Researchers got acute and convalescent COVID-19 samples from the United States, Italy and Spain. The analysed material was cDNA or gDNA that came from T cells, B-cell-depleted T cells, or PBMCs.

Original processing notes: Nucleated cell number was recorded as an estimate derived from reference gene primer amplification. Clones were read by immunoSEQ multiplex PCR, and TCRdb kept only the in-frame ones, dropping some. That table gives V, J and clone size, and the DNA gave D and trimming. The table lists approximately 440,000 clones, roughly 90% of them singletons. This clone showed up just once. Living in about two dozen US areas, the participants were between about 18 and 100 years of age. This TCR derives from a woman under 30 who had recovered from COVID-19. Sequenced material: PBMCs or T cells enriched from blood (not recorded which).

As DNA, the CDR3 is TGCGCCAGCACCAGCGGGGCCGTATACGAGCAGTACTTC. Translating gives CASTSGAVYEQYF. The chain is built from TRBV10-2 and TRBJ2-7, with 7 positions matching TRBD2. V lost 7 bases to trimming and J lost 4 bases; unmatched junction nucleotides: 7. Germline CDR1 is WSHSY and CDR2 is SAAADI. The CDR3 is 13 amino acids.